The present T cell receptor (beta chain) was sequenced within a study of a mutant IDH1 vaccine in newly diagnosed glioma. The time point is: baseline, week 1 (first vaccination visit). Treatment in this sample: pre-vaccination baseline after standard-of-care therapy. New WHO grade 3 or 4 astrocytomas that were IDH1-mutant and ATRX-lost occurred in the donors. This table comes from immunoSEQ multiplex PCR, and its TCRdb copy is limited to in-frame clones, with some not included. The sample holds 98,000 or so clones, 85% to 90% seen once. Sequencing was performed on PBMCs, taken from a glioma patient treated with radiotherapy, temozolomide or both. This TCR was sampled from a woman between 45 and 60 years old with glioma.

CDR3 in DNA: TGTGCCAGCTCACCATACCCGGGAACGCAGTATTTT. Translated: CASSPYPGTQYF. V and J are TRBV18 and TRBJ2-3, with D possibly being TRBD2 (5 bases). The CDR3 contains 12 residues. Germline V gene lookup returns CDR1 KGHSH and CDR2 LQKENI. Between the trimmed V and J ends, which lost 2 bases and 9 bases, there was a span of 9 bases.